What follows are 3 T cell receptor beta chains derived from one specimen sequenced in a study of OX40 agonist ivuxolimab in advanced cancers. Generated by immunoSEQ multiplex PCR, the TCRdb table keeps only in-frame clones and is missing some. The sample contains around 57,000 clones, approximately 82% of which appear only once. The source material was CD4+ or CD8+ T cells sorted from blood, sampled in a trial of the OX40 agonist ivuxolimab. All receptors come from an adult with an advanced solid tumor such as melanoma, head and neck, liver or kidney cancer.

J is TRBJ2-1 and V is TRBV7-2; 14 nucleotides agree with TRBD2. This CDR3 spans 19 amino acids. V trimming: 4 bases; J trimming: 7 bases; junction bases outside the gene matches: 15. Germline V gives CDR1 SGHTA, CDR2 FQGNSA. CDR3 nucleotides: TGTGCCAGCAGCTGGAGGACTAGCGGGGGGAGTTCCCTTCGGAATGAGCAGTTCTTC. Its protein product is CASSWRTSGGSSLRNEQFF.

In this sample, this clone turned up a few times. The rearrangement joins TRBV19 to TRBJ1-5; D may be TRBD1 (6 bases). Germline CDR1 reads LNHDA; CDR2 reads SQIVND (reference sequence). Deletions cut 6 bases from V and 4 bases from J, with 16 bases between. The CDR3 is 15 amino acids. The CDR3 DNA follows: TGTGCCAGTAGGCCCACAGGGATTGGTAATCAGCCCCAGCATTTT. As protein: CASRPTGIGNQPQHF. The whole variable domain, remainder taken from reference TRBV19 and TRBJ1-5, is DGGITQSPKYLFRKEGQNVTLSCEQNLNHDAMYWYRQDPGQGLRLIYYSQIVNDFQKGDIAEGYSVSREKKESFPLTVTSAQKNPTAFYLCASRPTGIGNQPQHFGDGTRLSIL.

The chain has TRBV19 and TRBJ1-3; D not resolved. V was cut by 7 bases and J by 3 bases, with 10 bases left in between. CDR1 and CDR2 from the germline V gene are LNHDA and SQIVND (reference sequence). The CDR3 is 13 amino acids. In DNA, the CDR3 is TGTGCCAGTACCCAAGGAGGTGGAAACACCATATATTTT. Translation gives CASTQGGGNTIYF.